There are many counts of the clone carrying this T cell receptor (beta chain). Antigen: not known. Between the trimmed V and J ends, which lost 7 bases and 3 bases, there was a span of 10 bases. The germline V gene encodes CDR1 SNHLY and CDR2 FYNNEI. The CDR3 has 12 residues. CDR3 regions of TCR beta were amplified from RNA transcripts. RT-PCR in the first round used HTBI primers; a second-round multiplex PCR followed. TCRdb itself ran the multiplex PCR reads through MiXCR, one entry per CDR3 protein. The table lists approximately 480,000 distinct CDR3 sequences, over 13% of them singletons. The sample comes from a study of Graves' ophthalmopathy and Graves' hyperthyroidism. Study observations and caveats: Progression of ophthalmopathy was predicted by the model with roughly 68% sensitivity and approximately 72% specificity.

The rearrangement links TRBV2 to TRBJ2-7; D may match TRBD1 or TRBD2 (5 bases each). Source material: blood. This sequence was found in a woman in her twenties or thirties with Graves' ophthalmopathy. The CDR3 nucleotides read TGTGCCAGCAAGGCAGGGAGCTACGAGCAGTACTTC. Translation gives CASKAGSYEQYF.